Described below is a single T cell receptor (beta chain) sequence and its context. CDR1 and CDR2 (germline): SGHRS, YFSETQ. CDR3 size: 15 residues. Trimming pared 3 bases from V and 4 bases from J, leaving 13 bases between. The sample belongs to a study of control samples from healthy donors and cancer patients. The repertoire was sequenced with immunoSEQ multiplex PCR; TCRdb's copy has only in-frame clones and lacks some. The sample holds 120,000 or so clones, around 87% seen once. Sequences were obtained from blood. The clonotype comes from a man aged 60 to 69 in good health. The rearrangement links TRBV5-1 to TRBJ1-4; weak D call: TRBD1 (5 bases). CDR3 nucleotide sequence: TGCGCCAGCAGCTGGGGGGACGTAGGTAATGAAAAACTGTTTTTT. This codes for CASSWGDVGNEKLFF.